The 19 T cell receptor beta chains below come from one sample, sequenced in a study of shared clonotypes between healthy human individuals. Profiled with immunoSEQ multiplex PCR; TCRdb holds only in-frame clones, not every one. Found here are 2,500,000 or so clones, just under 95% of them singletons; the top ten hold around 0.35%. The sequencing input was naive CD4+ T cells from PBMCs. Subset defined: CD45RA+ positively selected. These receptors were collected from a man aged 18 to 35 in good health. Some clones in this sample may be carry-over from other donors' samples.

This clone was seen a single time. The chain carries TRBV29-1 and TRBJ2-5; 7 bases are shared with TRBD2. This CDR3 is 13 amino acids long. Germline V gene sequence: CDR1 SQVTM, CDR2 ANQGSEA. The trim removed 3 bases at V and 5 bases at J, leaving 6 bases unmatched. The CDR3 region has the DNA TGCAGCGTTGACGCGGGGGTCGTGGAGACCCAGTACTTC. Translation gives CSVDAGVVETQYF. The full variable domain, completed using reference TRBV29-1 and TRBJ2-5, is SAVISQKPSRDICQRGTSLTIQCQVDSQVTMMFWYRQQPGQSLTLIATANQGSEATYESGFVIDKFPISRPNLTFSTLTVSNMSPEDSSIYLCSVDAGVVETQYFGPGTRLLVL.

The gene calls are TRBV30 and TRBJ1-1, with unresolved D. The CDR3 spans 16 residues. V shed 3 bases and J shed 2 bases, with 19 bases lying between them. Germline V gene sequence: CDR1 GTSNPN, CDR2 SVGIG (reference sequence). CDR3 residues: CAWRPNLGGSNTEAFF. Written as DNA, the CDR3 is TGTGCCTGGAGGCCGAATCTCGGCGGCAGTAACACTGAAGCTTTCTTT.

CDR3 DNA: TGTGCCAGCTCACAAAATCCCCCACAGGGGGCGGATGGCTACACCTTC. Translated: CASSQNPPQGADGYTF. The chain employs TRBV18 and TRBJ1-2, with 9 bases identical to TRBD1. Per germline, CDR1 KGHSH and CDR2 LQKENI. The CDR3 is 16 residues long. With 4 bases clipped from V and 6 bases from J, the junction kept 12 bases outside the gene matches.

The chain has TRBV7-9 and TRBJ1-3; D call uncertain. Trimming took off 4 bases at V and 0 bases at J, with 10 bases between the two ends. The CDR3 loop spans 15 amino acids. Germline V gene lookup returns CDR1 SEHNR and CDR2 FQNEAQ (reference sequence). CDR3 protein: CASSSVGLSGNTIYF. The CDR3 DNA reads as TGTGCCAGCAGCTCAGTCGGACTCTCTGGAAACACCATATATTTT.

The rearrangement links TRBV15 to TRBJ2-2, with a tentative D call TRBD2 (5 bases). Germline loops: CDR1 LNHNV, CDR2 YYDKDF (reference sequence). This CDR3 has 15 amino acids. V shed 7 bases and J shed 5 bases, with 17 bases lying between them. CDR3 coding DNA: TGTGCCACCAAGAGGGTGGGGATTTGGACCGGGGAGCTGTTTTTT. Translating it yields CATKRVGIWTGELFF.

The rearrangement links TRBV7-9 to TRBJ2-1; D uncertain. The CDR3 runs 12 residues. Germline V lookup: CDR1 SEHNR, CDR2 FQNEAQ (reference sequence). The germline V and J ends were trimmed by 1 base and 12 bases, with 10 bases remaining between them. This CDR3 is CASSLDGPGQFF. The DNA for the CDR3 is TGTGCCAGCAGCTTAGACGGTCCGGGGCAGTTCTTC.

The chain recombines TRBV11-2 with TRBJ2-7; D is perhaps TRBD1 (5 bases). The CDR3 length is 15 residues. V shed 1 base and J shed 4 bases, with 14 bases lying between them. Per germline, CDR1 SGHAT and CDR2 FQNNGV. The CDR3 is CASSLVVDRPYEQYF. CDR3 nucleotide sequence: TGTGCCAGCAGCTTAGTTGTTGACAGACCATACGAGCAGTACTTC.

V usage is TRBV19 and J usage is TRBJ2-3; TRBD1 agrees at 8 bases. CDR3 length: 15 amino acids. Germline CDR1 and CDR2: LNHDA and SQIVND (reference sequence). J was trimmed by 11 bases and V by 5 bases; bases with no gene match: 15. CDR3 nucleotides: TGTGCCAGTAGTCCGCCGGACAGGGCTGCTAAGGAGCAGTATTTT. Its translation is CASSPPDRAAKEQYF.

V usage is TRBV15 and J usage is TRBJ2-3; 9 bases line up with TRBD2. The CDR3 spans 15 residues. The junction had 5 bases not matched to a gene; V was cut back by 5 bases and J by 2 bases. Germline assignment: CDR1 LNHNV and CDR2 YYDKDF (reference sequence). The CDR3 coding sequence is TGTGCCACCAGCGCCCGGACTAGCGACACAGATACGCAGTATTTT. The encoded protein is CATSARTSDTDTQYF.

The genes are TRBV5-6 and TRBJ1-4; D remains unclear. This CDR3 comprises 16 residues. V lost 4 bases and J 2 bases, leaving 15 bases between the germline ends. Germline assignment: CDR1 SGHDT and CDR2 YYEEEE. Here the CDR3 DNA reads TGTGCCAGCAGCCCCTCCCGAATGGCCACTAATGAAAAACTGTTTTTT. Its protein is CASSPSRMATNEKLFF.

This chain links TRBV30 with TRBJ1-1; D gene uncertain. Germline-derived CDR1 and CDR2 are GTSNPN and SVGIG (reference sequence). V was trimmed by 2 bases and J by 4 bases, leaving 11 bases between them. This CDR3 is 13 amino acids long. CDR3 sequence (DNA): TGTGCCTGGAGTATTACCCAGGTCACTGAAGCTTTCTTT. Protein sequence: CAWSITQVTEAFF.

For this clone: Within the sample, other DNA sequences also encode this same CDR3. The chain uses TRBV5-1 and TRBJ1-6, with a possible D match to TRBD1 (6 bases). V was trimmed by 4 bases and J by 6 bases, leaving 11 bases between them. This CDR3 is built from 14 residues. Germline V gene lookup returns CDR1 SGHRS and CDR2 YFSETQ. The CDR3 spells CASSLGQSNSPLHF. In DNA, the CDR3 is TGCGCCAGCAGCCTTGGACAGAGTAATTCACCCCTCCACTTT.

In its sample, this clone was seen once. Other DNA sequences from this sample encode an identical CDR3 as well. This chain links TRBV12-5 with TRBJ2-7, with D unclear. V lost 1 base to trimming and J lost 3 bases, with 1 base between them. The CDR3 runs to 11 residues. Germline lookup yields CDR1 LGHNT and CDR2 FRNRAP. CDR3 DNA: TGTGCTAGTGGTTTGGGCTACGAGCAGTACTTC. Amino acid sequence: CASGLGYEQYF. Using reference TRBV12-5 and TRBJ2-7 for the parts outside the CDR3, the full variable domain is DARVTQTPRHKVTEMGQEVTMRCQPILGHNTVFWYRQTMMQGLELLAYFRNRAPLDDSGMPKDRFSAEMPDATLATLKIQPSEPRDSAVYFCASGLGYEQYFGPGTRLTVT.

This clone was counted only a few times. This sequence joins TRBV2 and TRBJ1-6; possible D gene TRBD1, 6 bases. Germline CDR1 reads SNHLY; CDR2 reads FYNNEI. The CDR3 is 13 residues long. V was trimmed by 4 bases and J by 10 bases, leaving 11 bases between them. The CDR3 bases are TGTGCCAGCAGTGTCTGGGGGCTGTCACCCCTCCACTTT. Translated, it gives CASSVWGLSPLHF.

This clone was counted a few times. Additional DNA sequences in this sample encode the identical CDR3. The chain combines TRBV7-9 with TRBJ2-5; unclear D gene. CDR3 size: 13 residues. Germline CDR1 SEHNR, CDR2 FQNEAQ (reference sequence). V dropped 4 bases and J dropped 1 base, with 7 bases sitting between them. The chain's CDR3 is CASSSVGQETQYF. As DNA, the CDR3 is TGTGCCAGCAGCTCCGTTGGCCAAGAGACCCAGTACTTC.

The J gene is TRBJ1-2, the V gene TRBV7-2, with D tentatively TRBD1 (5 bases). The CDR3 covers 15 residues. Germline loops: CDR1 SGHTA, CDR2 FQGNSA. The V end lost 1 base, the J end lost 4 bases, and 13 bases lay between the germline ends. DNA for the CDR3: TGTGCCAGCAGCTTAGATTCCAGGGTCTCCTATGGCTACACCTTC. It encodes CASSLDSRVSYGYTF.

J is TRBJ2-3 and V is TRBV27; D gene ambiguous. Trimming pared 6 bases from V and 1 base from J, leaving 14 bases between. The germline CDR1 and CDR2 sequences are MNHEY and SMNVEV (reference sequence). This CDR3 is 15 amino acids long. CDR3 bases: TGTGCCAGCAGCCGGCGAACGGCGGGCACAGATACGCAGTATTTT. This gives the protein CASSRRTAGTDTQYF.

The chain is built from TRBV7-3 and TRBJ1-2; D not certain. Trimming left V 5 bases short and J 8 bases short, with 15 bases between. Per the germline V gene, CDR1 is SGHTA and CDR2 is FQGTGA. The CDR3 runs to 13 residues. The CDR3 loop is CASSPGAQEGYTF. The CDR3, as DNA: TGTGCCAGCAGCCCCGGCGCTCAGGAGGGCTACACCTTC.

The CDR3 sequence is CASSYFPVGYGYTF. The CDR3 DNA reads TGTGCCAGCAGTTATTTCCCCGTGGGCTATGGCTACACCTTC. The rearrangement links TRBV6-5 to TRBJ1-2; D gene unclear. The CDR3 extends over 14 amino acids. In germline, CDR1 is MNHEY, CDR2 SVGAGI. V was pared by 3 bases and J by 4 bases, with 12 bases between.